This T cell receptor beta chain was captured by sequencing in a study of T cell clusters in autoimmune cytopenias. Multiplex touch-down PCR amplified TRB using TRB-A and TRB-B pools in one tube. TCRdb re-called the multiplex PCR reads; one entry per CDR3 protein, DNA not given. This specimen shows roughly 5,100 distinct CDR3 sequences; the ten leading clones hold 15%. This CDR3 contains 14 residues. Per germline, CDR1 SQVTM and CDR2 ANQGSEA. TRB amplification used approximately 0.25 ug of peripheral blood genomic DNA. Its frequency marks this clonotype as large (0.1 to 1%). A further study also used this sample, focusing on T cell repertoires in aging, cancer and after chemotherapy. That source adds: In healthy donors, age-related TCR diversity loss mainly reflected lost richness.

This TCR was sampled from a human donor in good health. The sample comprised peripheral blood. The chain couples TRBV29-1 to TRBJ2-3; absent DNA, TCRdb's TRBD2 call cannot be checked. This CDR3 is CSEGGHASTDTQYF.